This entry lists 5 T cell receptor beta chains sequenced from one sample in a study of cytomegalovirus exposure and HLA in healthy donors. Primers for the PCR totalled 60 Vbeta and 13 Jbeta. Sequencing was performed with immunoSEQ multiplex PCR; in TCRdb, only in-frame clones are kept and a portion is missing. The sample includes over 100,000 clones, about 8.5% of them seen just once. The sequenced sample was PBMCs. These receptors were obtained from a middle-aged man in good health and CMV-seronegative.

J is TRBJ1-5 and V is TRBV10-2, with D possibly matching TRBD1 (5 bases). Looked up from germline, CDR1 is WSHSY and CDR2 is SAAADI. Between the trimmed V and J ends, which lost 3 bases and 5 bases, there was a span of 8 bases. CDR3 length: 13 amino acids. In nucleotides, the CDR3 is TGCGCCAGCAGTGAAAGGGGCGATCAGCCCCAGCATTTT. It translates to CASSERGDQPQHF.

This clone was seen only a few times. CDR3 bases: TGTGCCAGCAGTGAAGAAAGGGAGGACGCTTACAATGAGCAGTTCTTC. This translates into CASSEEREDAYNEQFF. The chain couples TRBV2 to TRBJ2-1, with D tentatively TRBD2 (6 bases). The CDR3 contains 16 residues. CDR1 SNHLY and CDR2 FYNNEI come from the germline V gene. The V end was cut by 1 base, the J end by 4 bases, with 14 bases between.

V gene TRBV7-9 combines with J gene TRBJ1-2; D remains ambiguous. The CDR3 loop spans 14 amino acids. V was shortened by 2 bases and J by 4 bases, with 11 bases between the two germline ends. Germline V gene lookup returns CDR1 SEHNR and CDR2 FQNEAQ (reference sequence). CDR3 in DNA: TGTGCCAGCAGCTTAAGTCAAGGCGGCTATGGCTACACCTTC. Protein product: CASSLSQGGYGYTF.

The table lists this clone with a few counts. The chain joins TRBV30 to TRBJ1-2, with a tentative D call TRBD1 (6 bases). The germline gives CDR1 GTSNPN, CDR2 SVGIG (reference sequence). The CDR3 extends over 14 amino acids. The V and J ends lost 0 bases and 4 bases respectively, with 12 bases between them. CDR3 protein: CAWSVQGDAYGYTF. DNA of the CDR3: TGTGCCTGGAGTGTACAGGGTGACGCCTATGGCTACACCTTC.

J is TRBJ2-5 and V is TRBV10-3, with TRBD1 matching over 7 bases. Germline CDR1 reads ENHRY; CDR2 reads SYGVKD. V was pared by 8 bases and J by 5 bases, with 11 bases of the junction left unmatched. The CDR3 has 14 amino acids. CDR3 protein: CAIVRDSPGETQYF. CDR3 bases: TGTGCCATCGTACGGGACAGTCCCGGTGAGACCCAGTACTTC.